This TCR beta chain originates from a study of shared clonotypes between healthy human individuals. Sequencing used immunoSEQ multiplex PCR; TCRdb keeps in-frame clones, though not all of them. Altogether about 360,000 clones are present, about 70% being singletons, with the ten largest covering more than 9%. The sequence came from a man between 25 and 39 years old in good health. Sequenced material: memory CD4+ T cells sorted from blood. The subset here: CD45RA-negative fraction.

The CDR3 is CASSRDREETQYF. In nucleotides, the CDR3 is TGTGCCAGCAGCCGGGACAGGGAAGAGACCCAGTACTTC. The chain is built from TRBV4-2 and TRBJ2-5; 9 positions match TRBD1. The CDR3 consists of 13 residues. The junction had 0 bases not matched to a gene; V was cut back by 4 bases and J by 3 bases. Germline values: CDR1 LGHNA, CDR2 YNFKEQ.